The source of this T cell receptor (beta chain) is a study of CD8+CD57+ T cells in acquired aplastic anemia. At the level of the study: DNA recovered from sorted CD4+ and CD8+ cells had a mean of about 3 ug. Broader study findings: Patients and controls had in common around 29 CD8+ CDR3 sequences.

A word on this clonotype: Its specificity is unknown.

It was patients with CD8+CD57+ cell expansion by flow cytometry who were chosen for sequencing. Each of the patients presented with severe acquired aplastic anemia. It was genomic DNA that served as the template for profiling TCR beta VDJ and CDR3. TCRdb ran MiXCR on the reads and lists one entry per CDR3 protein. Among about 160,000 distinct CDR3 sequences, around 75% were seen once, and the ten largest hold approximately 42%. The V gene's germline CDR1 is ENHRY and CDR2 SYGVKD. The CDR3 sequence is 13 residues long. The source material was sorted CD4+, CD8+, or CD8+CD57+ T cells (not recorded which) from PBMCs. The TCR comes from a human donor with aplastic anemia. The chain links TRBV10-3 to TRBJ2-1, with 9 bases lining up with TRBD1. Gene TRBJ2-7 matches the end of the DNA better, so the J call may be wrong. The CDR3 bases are TGTGCCATCAGTGTACAGGGGGCGAACGAGCAGTACTTC. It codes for CAISVQGANEQYF.